What follows are 3 T cell receptor beta chains derived from one specimen sequenced in a study of cytomegalovirus exposure and HLA in healthy donors. The PCR made use of 60 Vbeta and 13 Jbeta primers. The protocol was immunoSEQ multiplex PCR, while the TCRdb copy is restricted to in-frame clones and leaves out a portion. This table holds about 120,000 clones, 70% to 85% found once. Sequencing used PBMCs. The receptors were gathered from a human donor in good health.

V usage is TRBV5-8 and J usage is TRBJ1-5; D may be TRBD1 (5 bases). CDR1 is SGHTS and CDR2 is YDEGEE in the germline V gene. The CDR3 extends over 13 amino acids. V lost 5 bases to trimming and J lost 6 bases, with 12 bases between them. The chain's CDR3 is CASSNQGSQPQHF. The CDR3, as DNA: TGTGCCAGCAGTAACCAGGGATCTCAGCCCCAGCATTTT.

The CDR3 reads CSVELRDRALYEQYF. In nucleotides, the CDR3 is TGCAGCGTTGAATTAAGGGACAGGGCTCTCTACGAGCAGTACTTC. This chain uses TRBV29-1 with TRBJ2-7; 9 nucleotides align to TRBD1. This CDR3 is built from 15 residues. CDR1 SQVTM and CDR2 ANQGSEA come from the germline V gene. The trim removed 2 bases at V and 3 bases at J, leaving 8 bases unmatched.

V gene TRBV6-4 combines with J gene TRBJ1-3, with 8 bases that match TRBD1. From germline, CDR1 is MRHNA and CDR2 SNTAGT. With 9 bases clipped from V and 3 bases from J, the junction kept 10 bases outside the gene matches. CDR3 length equals 15 residues. In nucleotides, the CDR3 is TGTGCCAGGTATCCAGGACAGGGATATGGAAACACCATATATTTT. This sequence encodes CARYPGQGYGNTIYF.